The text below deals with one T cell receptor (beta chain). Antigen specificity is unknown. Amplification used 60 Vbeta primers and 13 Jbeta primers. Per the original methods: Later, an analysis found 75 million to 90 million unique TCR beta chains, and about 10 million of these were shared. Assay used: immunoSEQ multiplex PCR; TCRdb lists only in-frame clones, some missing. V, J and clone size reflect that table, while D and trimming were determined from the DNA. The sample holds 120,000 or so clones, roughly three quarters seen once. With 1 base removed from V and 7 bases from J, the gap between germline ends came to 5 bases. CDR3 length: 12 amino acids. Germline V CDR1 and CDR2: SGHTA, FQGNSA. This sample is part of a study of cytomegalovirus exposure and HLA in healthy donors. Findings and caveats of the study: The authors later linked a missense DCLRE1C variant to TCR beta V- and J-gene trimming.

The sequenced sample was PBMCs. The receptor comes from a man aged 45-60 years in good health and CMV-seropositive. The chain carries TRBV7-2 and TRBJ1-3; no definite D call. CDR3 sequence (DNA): TGTGCCAGCAGCTTAGTGAGGAACACCATATATTTT. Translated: CASSLVRNTIYF.